A single sample gave rise to the 18 T cell receptor beta chains below, sequenced in a study of blood T cell repertoires in COVID-19. This table comes from immunoSEQ multiplex PCR, and its TCRdb copy is limited to in-frame clones, with some not included. The sample yields more than 85,000 clones, about 72% seen once. The sequenced sample was peripheral blood. The source of these receptors is a man in his fifties or sixties with active or convalescent COVID-19.

The CDR3 sequence: CAIHRSRGQGGELFF. The CDR3 region has the DNA TGCGCCATCCACCGTTCGAGGGGGCAGGGCGGGGAGCTGTTTTTT. This chain joins TRBV10-2 and TRBJ2-2; 7 bases align to TRBD1. Trimming took 10 bases from V and 7 from J; bases not matched to a gene: 15. This CDR3 has 15 amino acids. Germline assignment: CDR1 WSHSY and CDR2 SAAADI.

The chain uses TRBV9 and TRBJ2-5; the match to TRBD2 covers 10 bases. The CDR3 is made up of 15 amino acids. Trimming cost V 3 bases and J 3 bases; bases outside gene matches: 5. Germline CDR1 SGDLS, CDR2 YYNGEE. CDR3 amino acids: CASSDGTSVEETQYF. The CDR3 DNA reads TGTGCCAGCAGCGACGGGACTAGCGTGGAAGAGACCCAGTACTTC.

This chain connects TRBV7-2 to TRBJ1-5; D is unresolved. V was shortened by 1 base and J by 0 bases, with 7 bases between the two germline ends. CDR1 is SGHTA, CDR2 FQGNSA, per germline. The CDR3 loop spans 15 amino acids. The chain's CDR3 is CASSLVHNSNQPQHF. The CDR3 nucleotides read TGTGCCAGCAGCTTAGTACACAATAGCAATCAGCCCCAGCATTTT. Drawing the rest from reference TRBV7-2 and TRBJ1-5, the complete variable domain is GAGVSQSPSNKVTEKGKDVELRCDPISGHTALYWYRQSLGQGLEFLIYFQGNSAPDKSGLPSDRFSAERTGGSVSTLTIQRTQQEDSAVYLCASSLVHNSNQPQHFGDGTRLSIL.

The DNA for the CDR3 is TGTGCCAGCAGCTCCTCCCCGAGGGAGACCCAGTACTTC. Translated, it gives CASSSSPRETQYF. This chain joins TRBV9 and TRBJ2-5; D ambiguous. The V gene's germline CDR1 is SGDLS and CDR2 YYNGEE. V lost 4 bases to trimming and J lost 5 bases, with 12 bases between them. This CDR3 is 13 amino acids long.

The chain combines TRBV6-6 with TRBJ1-5; no reliable D call. Germline CDR1 and CDR2: MNHNY and SVGAGI (reference sequence). The length of the CDR3 is 16 residues. V lost 5 bases and J 0 bases, leaving 14 bases between the germline ends. CDR3 in amino acids: CASSRYAGYSNQPQHF. In nucleotides, the CDR3 is TGTGCCAGCAGTCGATACGCGGGCTATAGCAATCAGCCCCAGCATTTT.

In this sample, this clone turned up a few times. The V and J genes are TRBV5-5 and TRBJ2-5, with TRBD1 matching 7 bases. The CDR3 contains 16 residues. Germline CDR1 reads SGHKS; CDR2 reads YYEKEE (reference sequence). The V and J ends lost 1 base and 3 bases, in that order; junction bases with no gene match: 9. CDR3 amino acids: CASSLYGVTGKETQYF. CDR3 DNA: TGTGCCAGCAGCTTGTACGGCGTGACAGGGAAAGAGACCCAGTACTTC.

The chain joins TRBV5-1 to TRBJ2-2, with a possible D match to TRBD2 (6 bases). Per germline, CDR1 SGHRS and CDR2 YFSETQ. CDR3 size: 17 residues. Trimming removed 0 bases from V and 2 bases from J, with 14 bases in between. CDR3: CASSLGPTGGNTGELFF. The CDR3 nucleotides are TGCGCCAGCAGCTTGGGCCCAACCGGGGGTAACACCGGGGAGCTGTTTTTT.

The rearrangement links TRBV4-1 to TRBJ2-3; possibly TRBD2 for D (5 bases). This CDR3 contains 15 residues. The V gene lost 0 bases and the J gene lost 5 bases, with 12 bases spanning the gap. Germline lookup yields CDR1 MGHRA and CDR2 YSYEKL. As DNA, the CDR3 is TGCGCCAGCAGCCAAGATAGAGTAGCGATAGATACGCAGTATTTT. Translating it yields CASSQDRVAIDTQYF.

V usage is TRBV6-1 and J usage is TRBJ2-3, with 11 bases identical to TRBD2. V lost 3 bases to trimming and J lost 5 bases; unmatched junction nucleotides: 7. This CDR3 region has 16 residues. Germline loops: CDR1 MNHNS, CDR2 SASEGT. The CDR3 DNA is TGTGCCAGCAGTGACCCACTAGCGGGAGCAGGAGATACGCAGTATTTT. Translation gives CASSDPLAGAGDTQYF.

The chain recombines TRBV4-1 with TRBJ2-4; 7 bases align to TRBD2. Germline V gene data show CDR1 as MGHRA and CDR2 as YSYEKL. With 0 bases clipped from V and 3 bases from J, the junction kept 11 bases outside the gene matches. The CDR3 is 18 residues long. The DNA of the CDR3 is TGCGCCAGCAGCCAAGATCACCGGCGGGAGATGGGCAAAAACATTCAGTACTTC. Amino acid sequence: CASSQDHRREMGKNIQYF.

This chain links TRBV9 with TRBJ1-3, with unresolved D. Trimming shortened V by 0 bases and J by 0 bases, and 7 bases separated the two germline ends. The length of the CDR3 is 15 residues. Germline CDR1 SGDLS, CDR2 YYNGEE. The CDR3 sequence is CASSVGLVSGNTIYF. The CDR3 nucleotides read TGTGCCAGCAGCGTAGGACTGGTCTCTGGAAACACCATATATTTT.

This clone was seen only a few times. This chain joins TRBV7-2 and TRBJ1-5; D not resolved. The germline gives CDR1 SGHTA, CDR2 FQGNSA. The CDR3 sequence is 14 residues long. Between the trimmed V and J ends, which lost 4 bases and 3 bases, there was a span of 10 bases. The CDR3 sequence is CASSSDGINQPQHF. CDR3 in DNA: TGTGCCAGCAGCTCCGACGGGATCAATCAGCCCCAGCATTTT.

CDR3 in amino acids: CASSRGGDYGYTF. In nucleotides, the CDR3 is TGTGCCAGTAGTAGAGGGGGCGACTATGGCTACACCTTC. The rearrangement links TRBV19 to TRBJ1-2; TRBD1 agrees at 7 bases. V lost 4 bases, J lost 3 bases, and 2 bases stayed unmatched. This CDR3 contains 13 residues. Germline V gene data show CDR1 as LNHDA and CDR2 as SQIVND (reference sequence).

The rearrangement links TRBV6-5 to TRBJ1-2, with 8 bases aligning to TRBD1. After removal of 0 bases from V and 8 bases from J, the junction contained 5 bases not matched to a gene. Germline CDR1 is MNHEY and CDR2 is SVGAGI. The CDR3 extends over 14 amino acids. The CDR3 loop is CASSYSDRVMGYTF. CDR3 nucleotides: TGTGCCAGCAGTTACTCGGACAGGGTAATGGGCTACACCTTC.

J is TRBJ2-7 and V is TRBV19; TRBD2 matches 7 bases. CDR1 is LNHDA and CDR2 is SQIVND in the germline V gene (reference sequence). The CDR3 has 14 amino acids. Trimming cost V 7 bases and J 2 bases; bases outside gene matches: 8. CDR3 sequence: CASTPGGGAYEQYF. The CDR3, as DNA: TGTGCCAGTACCCCCGGGGGAGGGGCCTACGAGCAGTACTTC.

This chain uses TRBV28 with TRBJ1-5; D unclear. CDR1 is MDHEN and CDR2 is SYDVKM in the germline V gene. V was clipped by 5 bases and J by 7 bases, with 9 bases between them. This CDR3 is 12 amino acids long. The DNA of the CDR3 is TGTGCCAGCAGTCCCCAACACCAGCCCCAGCATTTT. It codes for CASSPQHQPQHF.

V gene TRBV2 combines with J gene TRBJ2-7; a possible D gene is TRBD2 (6 bases). This CDR3 has 17 amino acids. The germline gives CDR1 SNHLY, CDR2 FYNNEI. The germline V and J ends were trimmed by 5 bases and 2 bases, with 22 bases remaining between them. The CDR3 protein is CASSFSGRRRVTYEQYV. The CDR3 nucleotides read TGTGCCAGCAGTTTTAGCGGAAGGAGGAGGGTAACCTACGAGCAGTACGTC.

The V gene is TRBV27, the J gene TRBJ1-1, with D uncertain. The V end lost 3 bases, the J end lost 7 bases, and 12 bases lay between the germline ends. The CDR3 consists of 13 residues. CDR1 is MNHEY, CDR2 SMNVEV, per germline (reference sequence). This CDR3 reads CASSFGGLGEAFF. CDR3 nucleotide sequence: TGTGCCAGCAGTTTCGGCGGGTTGGGTGAAGCTTTCTTT.